The present TCR beta chain was sequenced within a study of shared T cell receptors in the human thymus. Only in-frame clones appear in the TCRdb table, and some are missing; sequencing was by immunoSEQ multiplex PCR. The data contain hundreds of thousands of clones, roughly 88% of them singletons. The germline V gene has CDR1 SGHNT and CDR2 YENEEA. The CDR3 loop spans 16 amino acids. Trimming removed 0 bases at V and 0 bases at J, with 9 bases between. The same sample was also studied in work on human thymus T cells. That work adds: The thymus tissue came from resections taken during corrective heart surgery. V and J genes seemed to be used with bias in thymic and blood repertoires.

Specimen: thymocytes. The TCR comes from a boy younger than two with a congenital heart defect. The rearrangement joins TRBV11-3 to TRBJ2-1, with a weak D call TRBD2 (6 bases). The CDR3 is CASSLETDYSYNEQFF. The DNA for the CDR3 is TGTGCCAGCAGCTTAGAGACGGACTACTCCTACAATGAGCAGTTCTTC.